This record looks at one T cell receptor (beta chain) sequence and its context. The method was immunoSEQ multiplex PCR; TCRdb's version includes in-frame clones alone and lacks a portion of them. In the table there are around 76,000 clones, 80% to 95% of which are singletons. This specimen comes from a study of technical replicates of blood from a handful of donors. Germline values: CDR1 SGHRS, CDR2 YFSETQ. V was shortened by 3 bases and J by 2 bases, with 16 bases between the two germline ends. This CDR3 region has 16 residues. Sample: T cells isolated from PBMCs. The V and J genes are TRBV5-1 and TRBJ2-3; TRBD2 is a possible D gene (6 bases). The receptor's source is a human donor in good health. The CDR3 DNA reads TGCGCCAGCAGCTCCCTCGGGACTTCCTCCACAGATACGCAGTATTTT. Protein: CASSSLGTSSTDTQYF.